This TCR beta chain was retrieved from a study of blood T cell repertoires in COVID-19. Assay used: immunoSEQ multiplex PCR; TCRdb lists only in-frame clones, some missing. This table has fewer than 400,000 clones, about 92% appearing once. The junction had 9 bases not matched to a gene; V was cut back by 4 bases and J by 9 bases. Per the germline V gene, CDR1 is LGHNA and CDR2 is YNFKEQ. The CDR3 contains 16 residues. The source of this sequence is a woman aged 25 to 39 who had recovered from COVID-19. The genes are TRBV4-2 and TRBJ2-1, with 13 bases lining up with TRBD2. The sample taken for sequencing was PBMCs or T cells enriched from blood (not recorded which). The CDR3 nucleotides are TGTGCCAGCAGCCGGGACCCGGGACTAGCGGGGAGTGAGCAGTTCTTC. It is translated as CASSRDPGLAGSEQFF.